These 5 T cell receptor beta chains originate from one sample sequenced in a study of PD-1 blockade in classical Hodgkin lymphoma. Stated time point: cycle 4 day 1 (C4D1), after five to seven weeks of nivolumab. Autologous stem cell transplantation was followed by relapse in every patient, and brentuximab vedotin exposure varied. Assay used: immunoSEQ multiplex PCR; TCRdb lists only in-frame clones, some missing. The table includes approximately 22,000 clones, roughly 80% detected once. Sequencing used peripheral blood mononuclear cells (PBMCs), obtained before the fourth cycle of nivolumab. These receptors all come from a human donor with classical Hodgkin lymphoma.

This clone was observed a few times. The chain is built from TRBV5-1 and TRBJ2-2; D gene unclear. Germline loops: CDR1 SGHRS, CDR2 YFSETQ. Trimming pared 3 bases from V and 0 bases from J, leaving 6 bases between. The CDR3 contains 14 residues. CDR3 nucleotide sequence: TGCGCCAGCAGCTACAGATCGAACACCGGGGAGCTGTTTTTT. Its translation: CASSYRSNTGELFF.

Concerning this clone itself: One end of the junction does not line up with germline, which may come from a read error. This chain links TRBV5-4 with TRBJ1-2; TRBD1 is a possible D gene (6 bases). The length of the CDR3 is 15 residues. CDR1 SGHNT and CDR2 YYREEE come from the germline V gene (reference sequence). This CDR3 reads CASSLGGAFGDGYTF. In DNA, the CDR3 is TGTGCCAGCAGTTTGGGGGGGGCCTTCGGGGATGGCTACACCTTC. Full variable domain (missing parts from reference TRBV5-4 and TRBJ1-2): ETGVTQSPTHLIKTRGQQVTLRCSSQSGHNTVSWYQQALGQGPQFIFQYYREEENGRGNFPPRFSGLQFPNYSSELNVNALELDDSALYLCASSLGGAFGDGYTFGSGTRLTVV.

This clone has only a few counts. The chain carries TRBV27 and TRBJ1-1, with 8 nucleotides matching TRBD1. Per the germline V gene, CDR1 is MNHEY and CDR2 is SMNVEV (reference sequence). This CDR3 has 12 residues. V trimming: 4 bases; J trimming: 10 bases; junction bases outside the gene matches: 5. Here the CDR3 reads CASSYGQGPAFF. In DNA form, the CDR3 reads TGTGCCAGCAGTTACGGACAGGGCCCAGCTTTCTTT.

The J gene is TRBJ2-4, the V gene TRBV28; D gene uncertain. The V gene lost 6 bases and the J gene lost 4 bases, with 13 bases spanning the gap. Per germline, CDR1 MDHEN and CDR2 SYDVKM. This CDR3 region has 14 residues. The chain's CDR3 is CASRLGSPKNIQYF. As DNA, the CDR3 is TGTGCCAGCAGACTCGGTAGTCCGAAAAACATTCAGTACTTC.

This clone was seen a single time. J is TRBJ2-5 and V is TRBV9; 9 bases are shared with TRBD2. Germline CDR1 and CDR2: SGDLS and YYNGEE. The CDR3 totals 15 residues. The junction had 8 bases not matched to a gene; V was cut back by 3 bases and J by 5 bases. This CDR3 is CASSAAGGPTETQYF. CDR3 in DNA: TGTGCCAGCAGCGCGGCGGGAGGGCCGACCGAGACCCAGTACTTC.